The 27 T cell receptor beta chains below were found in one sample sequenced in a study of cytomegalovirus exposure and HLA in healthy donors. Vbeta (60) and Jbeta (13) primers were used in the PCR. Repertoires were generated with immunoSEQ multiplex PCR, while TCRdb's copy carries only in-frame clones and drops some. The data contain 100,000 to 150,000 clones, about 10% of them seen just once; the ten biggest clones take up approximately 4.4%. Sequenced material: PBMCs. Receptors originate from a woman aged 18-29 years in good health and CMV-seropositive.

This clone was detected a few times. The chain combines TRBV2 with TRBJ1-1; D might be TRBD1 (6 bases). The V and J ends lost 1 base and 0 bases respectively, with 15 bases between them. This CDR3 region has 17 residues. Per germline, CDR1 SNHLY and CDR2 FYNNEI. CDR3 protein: CASSEGGGLAMNTEAFF. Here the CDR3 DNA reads TGTGCCAGCAGTGAAGGGGGGGGGCTCGCAATGAACACTGAAGCTTTCTTT.

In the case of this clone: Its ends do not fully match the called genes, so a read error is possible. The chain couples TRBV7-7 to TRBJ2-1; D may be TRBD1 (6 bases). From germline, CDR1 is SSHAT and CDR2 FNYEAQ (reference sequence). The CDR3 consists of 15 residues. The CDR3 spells CASSIDRSSYNEQFF. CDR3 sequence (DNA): TGTGCTAGCAGCATCGACAGGAGCTCCTACAATGAGCAGTTCTTC.

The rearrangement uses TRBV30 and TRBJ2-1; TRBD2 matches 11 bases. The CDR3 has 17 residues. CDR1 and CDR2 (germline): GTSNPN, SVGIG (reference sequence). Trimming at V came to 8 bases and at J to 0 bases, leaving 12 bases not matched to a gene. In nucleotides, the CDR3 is TGTGCCCAGGATGGGACTAGCGGCCCGAGCTCCTACAATGAGCAGTTCTTC. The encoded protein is CAQDGTSGPSSYNEQFF.

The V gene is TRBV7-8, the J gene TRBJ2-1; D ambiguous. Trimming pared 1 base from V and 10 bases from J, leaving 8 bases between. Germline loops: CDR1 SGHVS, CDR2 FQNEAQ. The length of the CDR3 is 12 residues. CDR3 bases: TGTGCCAGCAGCTTAGGTAACTACGAGCAGTTCTTC. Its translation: CASSLGNYEQFF.

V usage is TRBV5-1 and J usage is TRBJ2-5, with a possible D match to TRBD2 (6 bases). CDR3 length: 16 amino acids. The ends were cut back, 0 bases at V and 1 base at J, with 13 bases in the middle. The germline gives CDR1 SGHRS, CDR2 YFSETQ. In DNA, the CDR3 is TGCGCCAGCAGCTTGGTGGGGACTCCGGGCCAAGAGACCCAGTACTTC. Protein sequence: CASSLVGTPGQETQYF.

The CDR3 reads CASSGGPNSYGYTF. The CDR3 nucleotides read TGTGCCAGCAGTGGAGGACCCAACTCGTATGGCTACACCTTC. V usage is TRBV6-5 and J usage is TRBJ1-2; D unresolved. The germline gives CDR1 MNHEY, CDR2 SVGAGI. CDR3 length: 14 amino acids. The germline V and J ends were trimmed by 5 bases and 5 bases, with 15 bases remaining between them.

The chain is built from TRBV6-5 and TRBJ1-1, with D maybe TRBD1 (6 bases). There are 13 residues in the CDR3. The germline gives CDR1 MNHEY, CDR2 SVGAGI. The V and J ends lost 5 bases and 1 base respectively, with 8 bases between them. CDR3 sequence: CASSAGENTEAFF. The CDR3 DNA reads TGTGCCAGCAGTGCAGGGGAGAACACTGAAGCTTTCTTT.

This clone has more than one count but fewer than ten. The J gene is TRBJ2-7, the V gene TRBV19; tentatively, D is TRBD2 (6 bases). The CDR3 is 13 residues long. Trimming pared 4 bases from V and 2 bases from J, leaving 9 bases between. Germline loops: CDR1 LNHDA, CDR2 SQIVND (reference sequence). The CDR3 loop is CASSRREPYEQYF. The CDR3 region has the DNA TGTGCCAGTAGTAGGCGGGAACCCTACGAGCAGTACTTC.

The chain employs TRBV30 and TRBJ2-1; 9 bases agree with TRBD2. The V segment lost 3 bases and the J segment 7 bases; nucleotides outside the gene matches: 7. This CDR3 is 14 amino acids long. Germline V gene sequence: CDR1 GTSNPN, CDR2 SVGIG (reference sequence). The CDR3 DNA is TGTGCCTGGAGGTTTAGCGGGAGTAGGAATGAGCAGTTCTTC. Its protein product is CAWRFSGSRNEQFF.

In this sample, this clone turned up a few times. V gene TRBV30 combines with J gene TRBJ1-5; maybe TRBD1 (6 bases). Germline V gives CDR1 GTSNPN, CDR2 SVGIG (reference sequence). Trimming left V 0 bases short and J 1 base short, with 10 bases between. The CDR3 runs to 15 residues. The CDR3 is CAWSVGGASNQPQHF. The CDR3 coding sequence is TGTGCCTGGAGTGTGGGGGGGGCGAGCAATCAGCCCCAGCATTTT. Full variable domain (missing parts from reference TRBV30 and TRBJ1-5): SQTIHQWPATLVQPVGSPLSLECTVEGTSNPNLYWYRQAAGRGLQLLFYSVGIGQISSEVPQNLSASRPQDRQFILSSKKLLLSDSGFYLCAWSVGGASNQPQHFGDGTRLSIL.

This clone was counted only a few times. The CDR3 sequence is CASKKGSVNYGYTF. The CDR3 region has the DNA TGTGCCAGCAAAAAGGGGTCGGTGAACTATGGCTACACCTTC. V is TRBV6-5 and J is TRBJ1-2, with D possibly matching TRBD1 (5 bases). The germline V gene encodes CDR1 MNHEY and CDR2 SVGAGI. V gave up 7 bases and J gave up 2 bases, with 14 bases separating them. CDR3 length: 14 amino acids.

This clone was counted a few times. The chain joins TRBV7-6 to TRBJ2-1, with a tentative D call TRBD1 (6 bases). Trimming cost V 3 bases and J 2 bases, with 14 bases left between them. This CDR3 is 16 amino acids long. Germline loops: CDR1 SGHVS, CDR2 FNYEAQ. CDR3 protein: CASSLDPPGAYNEQFF. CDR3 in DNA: TGTGCCAGCAGCTTGGACCCACCAGGGGCCTACAATGAGCAGTTCTTC.

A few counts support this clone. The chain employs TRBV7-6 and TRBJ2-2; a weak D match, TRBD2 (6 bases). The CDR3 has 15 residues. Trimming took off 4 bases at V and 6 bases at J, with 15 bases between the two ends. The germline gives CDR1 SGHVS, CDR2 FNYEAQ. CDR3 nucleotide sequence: TGTGCCAGCAGCTATTGGGACTCTTTGGCCGGGGAGCTGTTTTTT. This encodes CASSYWDSLAGELFF.

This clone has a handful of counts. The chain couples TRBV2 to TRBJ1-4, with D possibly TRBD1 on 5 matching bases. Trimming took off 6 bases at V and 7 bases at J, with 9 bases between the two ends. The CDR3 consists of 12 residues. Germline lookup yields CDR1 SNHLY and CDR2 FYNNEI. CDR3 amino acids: CASRDIGEKLFF. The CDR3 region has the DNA TGTGCCAGCAGGGACATTGGTGAAAAACTGTTTTTT.

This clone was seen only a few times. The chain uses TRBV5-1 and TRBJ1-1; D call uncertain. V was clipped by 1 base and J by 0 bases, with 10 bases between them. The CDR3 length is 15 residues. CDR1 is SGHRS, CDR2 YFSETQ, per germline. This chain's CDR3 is CASSLPAGMNTEAFF. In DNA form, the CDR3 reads TGCGCCAGCAGCTTGCCCGCCGGGATGAACACTGAAGCTTTCTTT.

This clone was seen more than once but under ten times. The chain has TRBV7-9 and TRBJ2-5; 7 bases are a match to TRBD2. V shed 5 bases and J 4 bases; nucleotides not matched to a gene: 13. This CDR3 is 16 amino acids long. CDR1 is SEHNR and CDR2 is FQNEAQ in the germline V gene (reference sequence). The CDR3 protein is CASSPLAEEERETQYF. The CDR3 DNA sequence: TGTGCCAGCAGCCCCCTAGCGGAAGAGGAGAGAGAGACCCAGTACTTC.

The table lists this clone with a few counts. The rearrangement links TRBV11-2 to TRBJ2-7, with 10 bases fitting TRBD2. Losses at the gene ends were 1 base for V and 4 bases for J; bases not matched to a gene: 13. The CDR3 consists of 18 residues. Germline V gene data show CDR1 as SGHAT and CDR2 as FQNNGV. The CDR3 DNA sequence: TGTGCCAGCAGCTTAGCCGGAGCGGGAGGGCCGCCAGGGTACGAGCAGTACTTC. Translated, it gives CASSLAGAGGPPGYEQYF.

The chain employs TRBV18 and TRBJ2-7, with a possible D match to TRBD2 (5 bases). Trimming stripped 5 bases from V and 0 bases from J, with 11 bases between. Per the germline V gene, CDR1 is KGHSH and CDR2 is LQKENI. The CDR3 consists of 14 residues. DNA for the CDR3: TGTGCCAGCTCAACGGGGTCAACCTCCTACGAGCAGTACTTC. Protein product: CASSTGSTSYEQYF.

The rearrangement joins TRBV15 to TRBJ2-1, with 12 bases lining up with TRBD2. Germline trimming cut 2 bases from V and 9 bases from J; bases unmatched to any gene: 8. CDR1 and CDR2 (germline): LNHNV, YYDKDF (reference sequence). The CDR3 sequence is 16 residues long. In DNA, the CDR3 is TGTGCCACCAGCAGACCCCTAGCGGGAGGGCCGGGTGAGCAGTTCTTC. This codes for CATSRPLAGGPGEQFF.

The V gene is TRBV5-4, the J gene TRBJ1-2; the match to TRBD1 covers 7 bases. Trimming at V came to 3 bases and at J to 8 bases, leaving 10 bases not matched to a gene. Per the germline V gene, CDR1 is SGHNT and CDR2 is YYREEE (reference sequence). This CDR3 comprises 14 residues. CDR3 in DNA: TGTGCCAGCAGCTCACCGGGACAGTCGACCGGCTACACCTTC. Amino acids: CASSSPGQSTGYTF.

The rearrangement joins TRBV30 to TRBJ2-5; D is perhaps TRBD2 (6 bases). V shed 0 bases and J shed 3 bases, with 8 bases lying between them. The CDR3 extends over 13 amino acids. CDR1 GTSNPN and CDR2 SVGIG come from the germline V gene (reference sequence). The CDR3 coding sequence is TGTGCCTGGAGTGTAGGAGGGGAAGAGACCCAGTACTTC. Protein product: CAWSVGGEETQYF. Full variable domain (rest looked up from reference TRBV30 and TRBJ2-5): SQTIHQWPATLVQPVGSPLSLECTVEGTSNPNLYWYRQAAGRGLQLLFYSVGIGQISSEVPQNLSASRPQDRQFILSSKKLLLSDSGFYLCAWSVGGEETQYFGPGTRLLVL.

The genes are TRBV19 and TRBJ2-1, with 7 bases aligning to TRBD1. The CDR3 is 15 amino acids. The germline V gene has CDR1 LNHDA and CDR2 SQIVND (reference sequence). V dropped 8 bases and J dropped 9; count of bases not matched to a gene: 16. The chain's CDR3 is CASAKGGAGRPEQFF. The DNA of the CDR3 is TGTGCCAGTGCGAAAGGGGGCGCGGGTCGCCCTGAGCAGTTCTTC.

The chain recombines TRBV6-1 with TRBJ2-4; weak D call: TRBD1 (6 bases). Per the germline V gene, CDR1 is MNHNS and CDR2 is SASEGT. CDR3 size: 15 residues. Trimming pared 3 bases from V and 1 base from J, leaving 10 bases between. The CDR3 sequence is CASSDRGRAKNIQYF. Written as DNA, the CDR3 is TGTGCCAGCAGTGACAGGGGAAGGGCCAAAAACATTCAGTACTTC.

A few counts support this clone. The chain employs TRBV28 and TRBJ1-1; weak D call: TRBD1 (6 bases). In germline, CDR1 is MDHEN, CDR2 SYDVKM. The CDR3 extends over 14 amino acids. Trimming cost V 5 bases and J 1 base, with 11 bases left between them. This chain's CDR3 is CASSRDRSNTEAFF. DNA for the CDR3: TGTGCCAGCAGTCGCGACAGGTCGAACACTGAAGCTTTCTTT.

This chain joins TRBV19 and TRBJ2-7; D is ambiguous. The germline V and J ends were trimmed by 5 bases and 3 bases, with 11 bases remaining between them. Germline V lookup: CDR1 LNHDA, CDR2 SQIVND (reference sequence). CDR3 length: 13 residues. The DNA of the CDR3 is TGTGCCAGTAGTGTTGGCCTTAACTACGAGCAGTACTTC. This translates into CASSVGLNYEQYF. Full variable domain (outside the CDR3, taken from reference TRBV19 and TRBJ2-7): DGGITQSPKYLFRKEGQNVTLSCEQNLNHDAMYWYRQDPGQGLRLIYYSQIVNDFQKGDIAEGYSVSREKKESFPLTVTSAQKNPTAFYLCASSVGLNYEQYFGPGTRLTVT.

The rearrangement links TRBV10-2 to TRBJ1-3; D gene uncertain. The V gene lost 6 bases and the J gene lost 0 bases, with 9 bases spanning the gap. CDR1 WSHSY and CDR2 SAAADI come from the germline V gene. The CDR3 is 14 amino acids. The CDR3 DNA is TGCGCCAGCAGCTCACGGGACTCTGGAAACACCATATATTTT. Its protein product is CASSSRDSGNTIYF.

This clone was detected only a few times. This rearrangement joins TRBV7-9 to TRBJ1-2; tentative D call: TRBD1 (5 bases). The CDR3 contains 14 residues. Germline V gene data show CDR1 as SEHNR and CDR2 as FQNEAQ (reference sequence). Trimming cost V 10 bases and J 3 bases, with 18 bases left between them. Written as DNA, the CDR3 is TGTGCCACCCCGATTAGTGACAGCCACTATGGCTACACCTTC. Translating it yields CATPISDSHYGYTF. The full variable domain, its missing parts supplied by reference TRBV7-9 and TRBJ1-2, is DTGVSQNPRHKITKRGQNVTFRCDPISEHNRLYWYRQTLGQGPEFLTYFQNEAQLEKSRLLSDRFSAERPKGSFSTLEIQRTEQGDSAMYLCATPISDSHYGYTFGSGTRLTVV.